This T cell receptor beta chain originates from a study of beta chain features in type 1 diabetes. All of the isolated RNA was reverse transcribed, so expressed TCRB transcripts were sequenced. Data came from immunoSEQ multiplex PCR; TCRdb stores just in-frame clones and leaves some out. The table records roughly 290,000 clones, approximately 8.1% of them present only once. This clone has a handful of counts. Its antigen remains unknown. General study results and limits: Possible PCR preference for shorter templates applied equally to patients and controls.

The J segment lost 12 bases and the V segment lost 6 bases, leaving 7 bases of the junction unmatched. CDR3 length: 11 residues. Germline assignment: CDR1 DFQATT and CDR2 SNEGSKA (reference sequence). Sequencing input: central memory CD4+ T cells from blood. The genes are TRBV20-1 and TRBJ2-1, with 8 bases fitting TRBD1. The TCR sequence derives from a woman between 18 and 29 years old in good health. The CDR3 DNA sequence: TGCAGTGCCCTCAGGGGGCAGGGGCAGTTCTTC. The encoded protein is CSALRGQGQFF.